These 30 T cell receptor beta chains originate from one sample sequenced in a study of early T cells in non-severe SARS-CoV-2 infection. TCRdb passed the 5' RACE reads through MiXCR, listing each CDR3 protein once. The repertoire holds around 59,000 distinct CDR3 sequences, 8% to 9.5% seen once, with approximately 16% in the top ten. Specimen: whole blood. The receptors stem from an adult who was a healthcare worker with PCR-confirmed SARS-CoV-2 infection or an uninfected control (not recorded which).

This clonotype was picked up many times. A junction boundary mismatches the germline segment, possibly from a read error. The chain uses TRBV9 and TRBJ2-2, with 15 bases identical to TRBD2. The CDR3 length is 17 residues. Germline V gene lookup returns CDR1 SGDLS and CDR2 YYNGEE. As DNA, the CDR3 is TGTGCCAGCAGCCCCAGAGGACTAGCGGGAGGGTCCGGGGAGCTGTTCTTT. Translating it yields CASSPRGLAGGSGELFF.

This clonotype was counted at least ten times. The rearrangement uses TRBV6-1 and TRBJ1-1, with 8 bases lining up with TRBD1. The CDR3 runs 14 residues. V shed 3 bases, J shed 8 bases, and the junction held 8 bases outside the gene matches. Germline CDR1 reads MNHNS; CDR2 reads SASEGT. This CDR3 is CASSEMTGEFEAFF. In DNA form, the CDR3 reads TGTGCCAGCAGTGAGATGACAGGGGAATTCGAAGCTTTCTTT.

The V and J genes are TRBV7-2 and TRBJ1-6; 8 nucleotides align to TRBD1. Germline lookup yields CDR1 SGHTA and CDR2 FQGNSA. The V gene end was trimmed by 6 bases and the J gene end by 8 bases; junction bases not matched to a gene: 9. The CDR3 contains 15 residues. DNA of the CDR3: TGTGCCAGCAGGGAACTGGGACAGGTGGATTCACCCCTCCACTTT. It is translated as CASRELGQVDSPLHF. The full variable domain, completed using reference TRBV7-2 and TRBJ1-6, is GAGVSQSPSNKVTEKGKDVELRCDPISGHTALYWYRQSLGQGLEFLIYFQGNSAPDKSGLPSDRFSAERTGGSVSTLTIQRTQQEDSAVYLCASRELGQVDSPLHFGNGTRLTVT.

This clonotype was counted at least ten times. The chain uses TRBV7-2 and TRBJ2-1; TRBD2 matches 7 bases. The germline V gene has CDR1 SGHTA and CDR2 FQGNSA. With 4 bases clipped from V and 0 bases from J, the junction kept 6 bases outside the gene matches. The CDR3 has 16 amino acids. Written as DNA, the CDR3 is TGTGCCAGCAGCTCTAGCGGCTTAAGCTCCTACAATGAGCAGTTCTTC. It yields the protein CASSSSGLSSYNEQFF.

This clonotype came up many times. The genes are TRBV7-6 and TRBJ2-1; D remains unclear. With 5 bases removed from V and 6 bases from J, the gap between germline ends came to 17 bases. CDR3 length equals 15 residues. Germline lookup yields CDR1 SGHVS and CDR2 FNYEAQ. CDR3: CASSPGPPPGNEQFF. The CDR3 nucleotides read TGTGCCAGCAGCCCCGGACCTCCACCAGGCAATGAGCAGTTCTTC.

This clonotype appeared many times. This chain connects TRBV7-2 to TRBJ1-5; D is unresolved. Germline-derived CDR1 and CDR2 are SGHTA and FQGNSA. The CDR3 runs 12 residues. The V gene lost 5 bases and the J gene lost 7 bases, with 9 bases spanning the gap. The CDR3 loop reads CASSKQGQPQHF. CDR3 coding DNA: TGTGCCAGCAGCAAACAAGGACAGCCCCAGCATTTT.

This clonotype has ten or more counts. The chain joins TRBV15 to TRBJ2-1; TRBD1 aligns across 7 bases. The CDR3 spans 14 residues. V gave up 1 base and J gave up 8 bases; unmatched junction bases: 5. In germline, CDR1 is LNHNV, CDR2 YYDKDF (reference sequence). The CDR3 DNA is TGTGCCACCAGCAGAGTCACCCAGGGGGATGAGCAGTTCTTC. This translates into CATSRVTQGDEQFF.

A few counts support this clonotype. J is TRBJ2-5 and V is TRBV12-3 or TRBV12-4, with TRBD2 matching over 13 bases. The CDR3 length is 15 residues. Trimming cost V 5 bases and J 4 bases; bases outside gene matches: 4. The CDR3 here is CASSTSGRAGETQYF. The CDR3 DNA sequence: TGTGCCAGCAGTACTAGCGGGAGGGCCGGAGAGACCCAGTACTTC.

V gene TRBV2 combines with J gene TRBJ1-2; D gene ambiguous. The V end was cut by 2 bases, the J end by 0 bases, with 19 bases between. This CDR3 has 18 residues. Germline lookup yields CDR1 SNHLY and CDR2 FYNNEI. CDR3 in DNA: TGTGCCAGCAGTGAACGGGAGAGGGCTTCCCCCACTAACTATGGCTACACCTTC. Translation: CASSERERASPTNYGYTF.

By sample share, this clonotype is medium-sized. The chain employs TRBV7-9 and TRBJ2-1; possibly TRBD2 for D (7 bases). Trimming left V 0 bases short and J 9 bases short, with 12 bases between. Germline-derived CDR1 and CDR2 are SEHNR and FQNEAQ (reference sequence). This CDR3 is built from 14 residues. CDR3 DNA: TGTGCCAGCAGCTTAGCGGGAGGGACAAGTGAGCAGTTCTTC. Its protein is CASSLAGGTSEQFF.

This clonotype was seen a few times. The chain links TRBV28 to TRBJ2-1; 9 nucleotides agree with TRBD2. The CDR3 is 16 residues long. The V and J ends lost 5 bases and 8 bases, in that order; junction bases with no gene match: 13. Germline V gene data show CDR1 as MDHEN and CDR2 as SYDVKM. The CDR3 reads CASSLGASGIWDEQFF. DNA of the CDR3: TGTGCCAGCAGTCTCGGGGCTAGCGGGATATGGGATGAGCAGTTCTTC. The complete variable domain, with remaining parts taken from reference TRBV28 and TRBJ2-1, reads DVKVTQSSRYLVKRTGEKVFLECVQDMDHENMFWYRQDPGLGLRLIYFSYDVKMKEKGDIPEGYSVSREKKERFSLILESASTNQTSMYLCASSLGASGIWDEQFFGPGTRLTVL.

This clonotype was counted ten times or more. The V and J genes are TRBV28 and TRBJ2-3; D unresolved. V was clipped by 4 bases and J by 2 bases, with 16 bases between them. The CDR3 contains 16 residues. Germline V gene data show CDR1 as MDHEN and CDR2 as SYDVKM. The CDR3 here is CASSSLFSGVTDTQYF. CDR3 nucleotides: TGTGCCAGCAGTTCGCTATTTAGTGGGGTCACAGATACGCAGTATTTT.

This chain joins TRBV28 and TRBJ2-2; D may be TRBD1 or TRBD2 (6 bases each). Per the germline V gene, CDR1 is MDHEN and CDR2 is SYDVKM. Trimming cost V 4 bases and J 6 bases, with 15 bases left between them. The CDR3 runs 15 residues. The CDR3 protein is CASSSRRGRAGELFF. CDR3 DNA: TGTGCCAGCAGTTCCCGCCGGGGGCGGGCCGGGGAGCTGTTTTTT.

The V and J genes are TRBV28 and TRBJ2-7; 7 positions match TRBD1. J lost 3 bases, V lost 8 bases, and 7 bases had no gene match. The CDR3 has 13 amino acids. Per the germline V gene, CDR1 is MDHEN and CDR2 is SYDVKM. This chain's CDR3 is CASSLDRRYEQYF. The DNA for the CDR3 is TGTGCCAGCTCCTTGGACAGGCGCTACGAGCAGTACTTC.

This clonotype appeared many times. CDR3 sequence (DNA): TGCGCCAGCAGCATTGGCGGGAAATGGGATGGCTACACCTTC. As protein: CASSIGGKWDGYTF. The V call is TRBV5-1, the J call TRBJ1-2, with D uncertain. Germline CDR1 and CDR2: SGHRS and YFSETQ. This CDR3 comprises 14 residues. V lost 4 bases and J 6 bases, leaving 16 bases between the germline ends. Drawing the rest from reference TRBV5-1 and TRBJ1-2, the complete variable domain is KAGVTQTPRYLIKTRGQQVTLSCSPISGHRSVSWYQQTPGQGLQFLFEYFSETQRNKGNFPGRFSGRQFSNSRSEMNVSTLELGDSALYLCASSIGGKWDGYTFGSGTRLTVV.

This clonotype has at least ten counts. The chain links TRBV25-1 to TRBJ2-7, with D possibly being TRBD2 (5 bases). V gave up 1 base and J gave up 3 bases, with 16 bases separating them. This CDR3 has 16 amino acids. The germline CDR1 and CDR2 sequences are MGHDK and SYGVNS. DNA for the CDR3: TGTGCCAGCAGTGAATTAGGGAGCGCGAAGAACTACGAGCAGTACTTC. Its translation is CASSELGSAKNYEQYF.

CDR3: CATSGLPTGGFTDTQYF. The CDR3 DNA follows: TGTGCCACCAGTGGATTACCGACAGGGGGCTTTACAGATACGCAGTATTTT. The chain combines TRBV24-1 with TRBJ2-3, with TRBD1 identical over 10 bases. The CDR3 is 17 amino acids. V was clipped by 5 bases and J by 3 bases; unmatched bases: 10. Per the germline V gene, CDR1 is KGHDR and CDR2 is SFDVKD.

The sample holds many counts of this clonotype. CDR3: CASQLQSNQPQHF. CDR3 coding DNA: TGTGCCAGCCAGCTACAGAGCAATCAGCCCCAGCATTTT. The chain employs TRBV6-2 or TRBV6-3 and TRBJ1-5; no definite D call. This CDR3 comprises 13 residues. Germline assignment: CDR1 MNHEY and CDR2 SVGEGT. The V end was cut by 8 bases, the J end by 1 base, with 9 bases between.

Note on this clonotype: The germline gene is not matched at one end of the junction; a read error may be the cause. The chain recombines TRBV7-8 with TRBJ1-1, with 8 bases aligning to TRBD1. The germline CDR1 and CDR2 sequences are SGHVS and FQNEAQ. The CDR3 length is 16 residues. CDR3 in DNA: TGTGCCAGCAGCTTAATATCGGGATATCAGGGGGCTGAAGTTTTCTTT. Residues: CASSLISGYQGAEVFF.

The table lists this clonotype with a few counts. The CDR3 region is CSAKGQGGHNEQFF. The CDR3, as DNA: TGCAGTGCCAAGGGACAGGGTGGCCACAATGAGCAGTTCTTC. The rearrangement links TRBV20-1 to TRBJ2-1, with 9 positions matching TRBD1. Germline V gives CDR1 DFQATT, CDR2 SNEGSKA (reference sequence). The CDR3 extends over 14 amino acids. Trimming removed 6 bases from V and 5 bases from J; junction bases left unmatched: 8.

This clonotype was seen many times. This sequence joins TRBV6-1 and TRBJ1-5, with D tentatively TRBD1 (6 bases). V lost 0 bases and J 0 bases, leaving 6 bases between the germline ends. The germline V gene has CDR1 MNHNS and CDR2 SASEGT. This CDR3 is 15 amino acids long. CDR3 nucleotide sequence: TGTGCCAGCAGTGAAGCGGGACATAGCAATCAGCCCCAGCATTTT. Residues: CASSEAGHSNQPQHF.

This clonotype was observed a few times. The rearrangement links TRBV6-5 to TRBJ2-5; no firm D call. The CDR3 sequence is 12 residues long. CDR1 is MNHEY and CDR2 is SVGAGI in the germline V gene. The V end lost 5 bases, the J end lost 5 bases, and 9 bases lay between the germline ends. CDR3 bases: TGTGCCAGCAGTGACACCAGGGAGACCCAGTACTTC. Translation: CASSDTRETQYF.

In its sample, this clonotype was seen a few times. The rearrangement joins TRBV7-2 to TRBJ1-2; 8 bases align to TRBD1. Germline V CDR1 and CDR2: SGHTA, FQGNSA. There are 15 residues in the CDR3. The J segment lost 1 base and the V segment lost 0 bases, leaving 1 base of the junction unmatched. For the CDR3, the DNA is TGTGCCAGCAGCTTAGCGACAGGGGTTAACTATGGCTACACCTTC. Protein: CASSLATGVNYGYTF. Supplemented by reference TRBV7-2 and TRBJ1-2, the full variable domain reads GAGVSQSPSNKVTEKGKDVELRCDPISGHTALYWYRQSLGQGLEFLIYFQGNSAPDKSGLPSDRFSAERTGGSVSTLTIQRTQQEDSAVYLCASSLATGVNYGYTFGSGTRLTVV.

In its sample, this clonotype was seen many times. The gene calls are TRBV20-1 and TRBJ2-1, with 8 bases that match TRBD2. V shed 6 bases, J shed 0 bases, and the junction held 16 bases outside the gene matches. The germline V gene has CDR1 DFQATT and CDR2 SNEGSKA (reference sequence). This CDR3 spans 18 amino acids. The DNA for the CDR3 is TGCAGTGCCGTAGATGTAACTAGCGGAGGAAGCTCCTACAATGAGCAGTTCTTC. Protein: CSAVDVTSGGSSYNEQFF.

This clonotype occurred many times. J is TRBJ2-3 and V is TRBV7-2; D possibly corresponds to TRBD1 (5 bases). CDR1 and CDR2 (germline): SGHTA, FQGNSA. V shed 1 base and J shed 2 bases, with 7 bases lying between them. This CDR3 contains 14 residues. CDR3 loop: CASSLDRITDTQYF. CDR3 coding DNA: TGTGCCAGCAGCTTAGACAGGATCACAGATACGCAGTATTTT.

This clonotype has more than one count but fewer than ten. This chain links TRBV30 with TRBJ2-3, with 8 bases aligning to TRBD2. V lost 4 bases to trimming and J lost 0 bases; unmatched junction nucleotides: 0. The CDR3 covers 13 residues. Germline V gives CDR1 GTSNPN, CDR2 SVGIG (reference sequence). For the CDR3, the DNA is TGTGCCTGGACTAGCGGGAGCACAGATACGCAGTATTTT. It is translated as CAWTSGSTDTQYF.

This clonotype was found many times. The chain employs TRBV6-2 or TRBV6-3 and TRBJ2-2, with TRBD1 matching 9 bases. The trim removed 8 bases at V and 4 bases at J, leaving 11 bases unmatched. CDR1 is MNHEY and CDR2 is SVGEGT in the germline V gene. The CDR3 has 16 amino acids. The DNA for the CDR3 is TGTGCCAGCGACTCTACAGGGGGCCGGAGCACCGGGGAGCTGTTTTTT. Its translation is CASDSTGGRSTGELFF.

This clonotype was seen a handful of times. V is TRBV30 and J is TRBJ1-5, with D perhaps TRBD1 (5 bases). CDR1 and CDR2 from the germline V gene are GTSNPN and SVGIG (reference sequence). The CDR3 is made up of 13 amino acids. Trimming stripped 5 bases from V and 4 bases from J, with 12 bases between. This CDR3 is CAWSSGENQPQHF. CDR3 in DNA: TGTGCCTGGTCTTCGGGGGAGAATCAGCCCCAGCATTTT.

The chain links TRBV4-1 to TRBJ2-7, with 12 bases identical to TRBD2. The J segment lost 4 bases and the V segment lost 5 bases, leaving 6 bases of the junction unmatched. The CDR3 is 15 residues long. Germline-derived CDR1 and CDR2 are MGHRA and YSYEKL. CDR3 residues: CASSFLAGGPYEQYF. The CDR3 coding sequence is TGCGCCAGCAGCTTCCTAGCGGGAGGGCCGTACGAGCAGTACTTC.

This clonotype was recorded at least ten times. The chain combines TRBV7-3 with TRBJ2-3, with 15 bases aligning to TRBD2. CDR3 size: 19 residues. CDR1 and CDR2 (germline): SGHTA, FQGTGA. Trimming removed 2 bases from V and 2 bases from J; junction bases left unmatched: 8. The CDR3 nucleotides read TGTGCCAGCAGCTTAGCTGGACTAGCGGGAGGGCCGAACACAGATACGCAGTATTTT. Translated: CASSLAGLAGGPNTDTQYF.